The subject of this entry is one TCR beta chain. The antigen is not known. The assay was immunoSEQ multiplex PCR, and TCRdb's table has in-frame clones only and misses some. The repertoire holds about 60,000 clones, around 93% seen once, with 1.5% to 2% in the top ten. The data belong to a study of OX40 agonist ivuxolimab in advanced cancers. As for the study in general: Patients undergoing dose escalation presented with hepatocellular carcinoma, melanoma, renal cell or head and neck cancer.

The study, taken as a whole, reports: The antigens recognized by the expanded peripheral T cells, that is their antigen specificity, were not determined. At 0.1-3.0 mg/kg, partial responders had clonal expansion among the lowest observed.

V lost 0 bases and J lost 6, with 9 bases in between. The length of the CDR3 is 13 residues. Germline CDR1 is SGHRS and CDR2 is YFSETQ. The receptor comes from an adult with an advanced solid tumor such as melanoma, head and neck, liver or kidney cancer. The chain joins TRBV5-1 to TRBJ1-2; tentatively, D is TRBD1 (5 bases). The sample was CD4+ or CD8+ T cells sorted from blood, taken in a trial of the OX40 agonist ivuxolimab. Here the CDR3 DNA reads TGCGCCAGCAGCTTGGGCCTAGGGGATGGCTACACCTTC. Translation: CASSLGLGDGYTF.